Listed below are T cell receptor beta chains from one sample, sequenced in a study of T cells in localized non-small cell lung cancer. Data came from immunoSEQ multiplex PCR; TCRdb stores just in-frame clones and leaves some out. The sample shows approximately 150,000 clones, roughly 90% of them seen only once. The source was peripheral blood, collected before any cancer treatment. The origin of the receptors is a female donor over 55 with stage I lung adenocarcinoma. Both conserved end residues are part of each CDR3. The order of the fields is clone size, D gene, V gene, J gene, CDR3 protein, CDR3 DNA. D genes are given only for firm matches. Clone size is not always given. Where it is, it says once, few, many or a class for expanded clones.

clone_size: -; d_call: -; v_call: TRBV19; j_call: TRBJ1-1; cdr3_aa: CASSIDMNTEAFF; cdr3_nt: TGTGCCAGTAGTATTGACATGAACACTGAAGCTTTCTTT
clone_size: -; d_call: -; v_call: TRBV7-3; j_call: TRBJ1-5; cdr3_aa: CASSLEGGRDQPQHF; cdr3_nt: TGTGCCAGCAGCTTAGAGGGGGGACGGGATCAGCCCCAGCATTTT
clone_size: -; d_call: TRBD2; v_call: TRBV30; j_call: TRBJ2-1; cdr3_aa: CAWSGGVREQFF; cdr3_nt: TGTGCCTGGAGCGGGGGGGTTCGTGAGCAGTTCTTC
clone_size: once; d_call: -; v_call: TRBV13; j_call: TRBJ2-7; cdr3_aa: CASSSRGRTEVYEQYF; cdr3_nt: TGTGCCAGCAGTTCACGAGGGAGGACGGAGGTTTACGAGCAGTACTTC
clone_size: -; d_call: TRBD2; v_call: TRBV5-1; j_call: TRBJ2-1; cdr3_aa: CASSFEGGPYNEQFF; cdr3_nt: TGCGCCAGCAGCTTTGAGGGAGGGCCTTACAATGAGCAGTTCTTC
clone_size: -; d_call: TRBD2; v_call: TRBV4-2; j_call: TRBJ2-7; cdr3_aa: CASSPEGGGIRYEQYF; cdr3_nt: TGTGCCAGCAGCCCGGAAGGCGGGGGAATCCGATACGAGCAGTACTTC
clone_size: -; d_call: -; v_call: TRBV6-5; j_call: TRBJ1-2; cdr3_aa: CASSYLGQLGLIF; cdr3_nt: TGTGCCAGCAGTTATTTAGGACAACTGGGGCTTATTTTT
clone_size: once; d_call: TRBD2; v_call: TRBV27; j_call: TRBJ2-7; cdr3_aa: CASSSRLADNSYEQYF; cdr3_nt: TGTGCCAGCAGTTCCCGACTAGCGGATAACTCCTACGAGCAGTACTTC
clone_size: -; d_call: -; v_call: TRBV4-1; j_call: TRBJ2-2; cdr3_aa: CASTYVGATGELFF; cdr3_nt: TGCGCCAGCACCTACGTAGGGGCCACCGGGGAGCTGTTTTTT
clone_size: once; d_call: -; v_call: TRBV28; j_call: TRBJ2-1; cdr3_aa: CASSLQGVGEQFF; cdr3_nt: TGTGCCAGCAGTTTACAGGGCGTTGGTGAGCAGTTCTTC
clone_size: few; d_call: -; v_call: TRBV25-1; j_call: TRBJ1-5; cdr3_aa: CASRPSGDNQPQHF; cdr3_nt: TGTGCCAGCAGACCTTCAGGGGACAATCAGCCCCAGCATTTT
clone_size: -; d_call: TRBD2; v_call: TRBV6-5; j_call: TRBJ2-3; cdr3_aa: CASSVSGSGDTQYF; cdr3_nt: TGTGCCAGCAGTGTGAGCGGGAGCGGAGATACGCAGTATTTT
clone_size: -; d_call: -; v_call: TRBV27; j_call: TRBJ1-1; cdr3_aa: CASSFTGYTEAFF; cdr3_nt: TGTGCCAGCAGTTTTACAGGGTACACTGAAGCTTTCTTT
clone_size: -; d_call: -; v_call: TRBV5-1; j_call: TRBJ1-1; cdr3_aa: CASSPLGQKALNTEAFF; cdr3_nt: TGCGCCAGCAGCCCGTTGGGCCAGAAGGCTTTGAACACTGAAGCTTTCTTT
clone_size: -; d_call: TRBD1; v_call: TRBV28; j_call: TRBJ1-1; cdr3_aa: CASSSYGDRGLLGTEAFF; cdr3_nt: TGTGCCAGCAGTTCCTACGGGGACAGGGGGCTACTGGGCACTGAAGCTTTCTTT
clone_size: -; d_call: TRBD1; v_call: TRBV10-3; j_call: TRBJ2-1; cdr3_aa: CAHRGEYNEQFF; cdr3_nt: TGTGCTCACAGGGGAGAATACAATGAGCAGTTCTTC
clone_size: -; d_call: TRBD1; v_call: TRBV13; j_call: TRBJ2-7; cdr3_aa: CASSRTGEGDEQYF; cdr3_nt: TGTGCCAGCAGCCGGACAGGGGAGGGGGACGAGCAGTACTTC
clone_size: -; d_call: -; v_call: TRBV29-1; j_call: TRBJ1-5; cdr3_aa: CSVEAGGGQPQHF; cdr3_nt: TGCAGCGTTGAGGCCGGGGGCGGCCAGCCCCAGCATTTT
clone_size: -; d_call: TRBD2; v_call: TRBV7-6; j_call: TRBJ2-7; cdr3_aa: CASSLVPGLKNEQYF; cdr3_nt: TGTGCCAGCAGCTTAGTACCGGGACTAAAAAACGAGCAGTACTTC
clone_size: -; d_call: TRBD1; v_call: TRBV11-1; j_call: TRBJ2-1; cdr3_aa: CASSFYRDSYSYNEQFF; cdr3_nt: TGTGCCAGCAGCTTCTACCGGGACAGCTACTCCTACAATGAGCAGTTCTTC
clone_size: once; d_call: TRBD1; v_call: TRBV28; j_call: TRBJ1-5; cdr3_aa: CASCRQGGEPQHF; cdr3_nt: TGTGCCAGCTGTCGACAGGGAGGGGAGCCCCAGCATTTT
clone_size: -; d_call: TRBD1; v_call: TRBV6-5; j_call: TRBJ1-5; cdr3_aa: CASSSPGGRGNQPQHF; cdr3_nt: TGTGCCAGCAGTTCACCAGGGGGCAGAGGCAATCAGCCCCAGCATTTT
clone_size: -; d_call: -; v_call: TRBV27; j_call: TRBJ2-7; cdr3_aa: CASSLLSASGSLEQYF; cdr3_nt: TGTGCCAGCAGTTTATTGTCGGCCTCGGGGTCCCTCGAGCAGTACTTC
clone_size: -; d_call: -; v_call: TRBV28; j_call: TRBJ1-2; cdr3_aa: CASSSGTVGGYTF; cdr3_nt: TGTGCCAGCAGTTCCGGGACCGTAGGCGGCTACACCTTC
clone_size: -; d_call: TRBD1; v_call: TRBV5-1; j_call: TRBJ2-1; cdr3_aa: CASSLRTGSGNEQFF; cdr3_nt: TGCGCCAGCAGCTTGCGGACAGGGAGTGGGAATGAGCAGTTCTTC
clone_size: -; d_call: TRBD1; v_call: TRBV28; j_call: TRBJ2-7; cdr3_aa: CASRGQGWSYEQYF; cdr3_nt: TGTGCCAGCAGGGGACAGGGCTGGTCCTACGAGCAGTACTTC
clone_size: -; d_call: -; v_call: TRBV6-5; j_call: TRBJ1-4; cdr3_aa: CASSFRTGHPEKLFF; cdr3_nt: TGTGCCAGCAGTTTTCGGACGGGCCATCCAGAAAAACTGTTTTTT
clone_size: -; d_call: -; v_call: TRBV10-1; j_call: TRBJ1-1; cdr3_aa: CASSPSRIGESEAFF; cdr3_nt: TGCGCCAGCAGCCCTAGCAGGATCGGAGAGTCTGAAGCTTTCTTT
clone_size: once; d_call: -; v_call: TRBV30; j_call: TRBJ1-5; cdr3_aa: CAWSVPHQPQHF; cdr3_nt: TGTGCCTGGAGTGTACCTCATCAGCCCCAGCATTTT
clone_size: -; d_call: -; v_call: TRBV2; j_call: TRBJ2-3; cdr3_aa: CASSEDGRRTDTQYF; cdr3_nt: TGTGCCAGCAGTGAGGATGGGCGAAGAACAGATACGCAGTATTTT
clone_size: -; d_call: -; v_call: TRBV30; j_call: TRBJ2-3; cdr3_aa: CAWSGDSTDTQYF; cdr3_nt: TGTGCCTGGAGTGGGGACTCCACAGATACGCAGTATTTT
clone_size: -; d_call: -; v_call: TRBV6-1; j_call: TRBJ1-1; cdr3_aa: CASSGALGGRTEAFF; cdr3_nt: TGTGCCAGCAGTGGAGCTTTGGGGGGCCGGACTGAAGCTTTCTTT
clone_size: once; d_call: TRBD1; v_call: TRBV5-1; j_call: TRBJ1-3; cdr3_aa: CASSLGTVGNTIYF; cdr3_nt: TGCGCCAGCAGCCTCGGGACAGTTGGAAACACCATATATTTT
clone_size: -; d_call: -; v_call: TRBV7-7; j_call: TRBJ2-5; cdr3_aa: CASSLVLGGPETQYF; cdr3_nt: TGTGCTAGCAGCTTAGTCCTGGGGGGTCCCGAGACCCAGTACTTC
clone_size: -; d_call: -; v_call: TRBV4-1; j_call: TRBJ2-2; cdr3_aa: CASSPRGELRGTGELFF; cdr3_nt: TGCGCCAGCAGCCCCCGAGGGGAGCTTCGGGGGACCGGGGAGCTGTTTTTT
clone_size: once; d_call: -; v_call: TRBV5-1; j_call: TRBJ2-1; cdr3_aa: CASGDRPEQFF; cdr3_nt: TGCGCCAGCGGGGACCGCCCTGAGCAGTTCTTC
clone_size: once; d_call: -; v_call: TRBV15; j_call: TRBJ1-4; cdr3_aa: CATSRDGEGPKNEKLFF; cdr3_nt: TGTGCCACCAGCAGAGATGGGGAGGGTCCGAAGAATGAAAAACTGTTTTTT